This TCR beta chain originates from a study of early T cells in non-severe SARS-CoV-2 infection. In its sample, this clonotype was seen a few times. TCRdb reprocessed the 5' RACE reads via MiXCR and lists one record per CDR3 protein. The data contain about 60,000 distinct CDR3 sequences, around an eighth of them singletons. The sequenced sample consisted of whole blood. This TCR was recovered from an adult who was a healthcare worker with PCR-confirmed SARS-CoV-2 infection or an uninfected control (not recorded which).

The CDR3 spells CASSLGENTEAFF. In nucleotides, the CDR3 is TGTGCCAGCAGCTTAGGGGAGAACACTGAAGCTTTCTTT. The V and J genes are TRBV7-8 and TRBJ1-1; D is unclear. The CDR3 is made up of 13 amino acids. The germline gives CDR1 SGHVS, CDR2 FQNEAQ. The V gene lost 1 base and the J gene lost 1 base, with 4 bases spanning the gap.